A selection of T cell receptor beta chains follows, all from one sample in a study of T cell clones after liver transplantation. Sequencing used immunoSEQ multiplex PCR; TCRdb keeps in-frame clones, though not all of them. This table holds about 85,000 clones, 70% to 85% found once. Sample: CD4+ T cells from blood, taken almost 47 months after liver transplant. Source of these receptors: a human patient who received a liver transplant. The graft donor may have given rise to some T cells. The CDR3 runs from the conserved cysteine through the conserved F or W. A D gene is named only where the DNA matches it firmly. Clone size appears in some rows only: once, few, many, or a class for an expanded clone.

d_call: TRBD1; v_call: TRBV7-2; clone_size: .; j_call: TRBJ2-5; cdr3_aa: CASSFRGSRETQYF; cdr3_nt: TGTGCCAGCAGCTTCAGGGGGAGCAGGGAGACCCAGTACTTC
d_call: TRBD1; v_call: TRBV4-2; clone_size: .; j_call: TRBJ2-1; cdr3_aa: CASSRLPQGTGSYNEQFF; cdr3_nt: TGTGCCAGCAGCCGCCTTCCACAGGGGACAGGGTCCTACAATGAGCAGTTCTTC
d_call: .; v_call: TRBV30; clone_size: .; j_call: TRBJ2-2; cdr3_aa: CAWSVRGQINTGELFF; cdr3_nt: TGTGCCTGGAGTGTACGCGGACAGATAAACACCGGGGAGCTGTTTTTT
d_call: .; v_call: TRBV9; clone_size: .; j_call: TRBJ1-3; cdr3_aa: CASSVAHSGNTIYF; cdr3_nt: TGTGCCAGCAGCGTAGCCCATTCGGGAAACACCATATATTTT
d_call: TRBD2; v_call: TRBV5-1; clone_size: few; j_call: TRBJ2-7; cdr3_aa: CASSFFSGRAVDEQYF; cdr3_nt: TGCGCCAGCAGCTTTTTTAGCGGGAGGGCCGTCGACGAGCAGTACTTC
d_call: .; v_call: TRBV28; clone_size: few; j_call: TRBJ1-2; cdr3_aa: CASSLEGGYTF; cdr3_nt: TGTGCCAGCAGTTTGGAGGGTGGCTACACCTTC
d_call: .; v_call: TRBV28; clone_size: .; j_call: TRBJ1-2; cdr3_aa: CASSLLQGGYTF; cdr3_nt: TGTGCCAGCAGTTTACTTCAGGGCGGCTACACCTTC
d_call: .; v_call: TRBV29-1; clone_size: .; j_call: TRBJ1-2; cdr3_aa: CSAGTANGYTF; cdr3_nt: TGCAGCGCCGGGACGGCAAATGGCTACACCTTC
d_call: .; v_call: TRBV5-4; clone_size: .; j_call: TRBJ2-1; cdr3_aa: CASSLTSYNEQFF; cdr3_nt: TGTGCCAGCAGCCTTACCTCCTACAATGAGCAGTTCTTC
d_call: TRBD1; v_call: TRBV10-3; clone_size: .; j_call: TRBJ2-7; cdr3_aa: CATEDRGLGEQYF; cdr3_nt: TGTGCCACCGAGGACAGGGGGCTGGGGGAGCAGTACTTC
d_call: .; v_call: TRBV6-5; clone_size: few; j_call: TRBJ2-7; cdr3_aa: CASSYSGGGEQYF; cdr3_nt: TGTGCCAGCAGTTACTCGGGGGGCGGCGAGCAGTACTTC
d_call: .; v_call: TRBV28; clone_size: .; j_call: TRBJ1-3; cdr3_aa: CASSPSGTGNSGNTIYF; cdr3_nt: TGTGCCAGCAGCCCCTCCGGGACTGGAAACTCTGGAAACACCATATATTTT
d_call: .; v_call: TRBV27; clone_size: .; j_call: TRBJ1-3; cdr3_aa: CASSSLGVGLFNTIYF; cdr3_nt: TGTGCCAGCAGTTCTCTTGGGGTGGGTCTATTTAACACCATATATTTT
d_call: .; v_call: TRBV6-5; clone_size: once; j_call: TRBJ2-3; cdr3_aa: CASSQSDTQYF; cdr3_nt: TGTGCCAGCAGTCAGTCTGATACGCAGTATTTT
d_call: TRBD2; v_call: TRBV7-3; clone_size: .; j_call: TRBJ2-1; cdr3_aa: CASSQAPLAGFLNEQFF; cdr3_nt: TGTGCCAGCAGCCAAGCCCCACTAGCGGGGTTCCTCAATGAGCAGTTCTTC
d_call: TRBD1; v_call: TRBV6-6; clone_size: .; j_call: TRBJ2-7; cdr3_aa: CASSSPGDRAYEQYF; cdr3_nt: TGTGCCAGCAGTTCCCCGGGGGACAGGGCCTACGAGCAGTACTTC
d_call: .; v_call: TRBV7-6; clone_size: .; j_call: TRBJ1-3; cdr3_aa: CASSSPWSAGNTIYF; cdr3_nt: TGTGCCAGCAGCTCTCCCTGGTCGGCTGGAAACACCATATATTTT